This record concerns one TCR beta chain sequence. This CDR3 spans 15 amino acids. With V trimmed by 7 bases and J by 3 bases, 12 bases remained unmatched. In germline, CDR1 is LNHDA, CDR2 SQIVND (reference sequence). This sample is part of a study of T cell changes during pregnancy in multiple sclerosis. The table came from immunoSEQ multiplex PCR; TCRdb's copy has only in-frame clones and leaves some out. The repertoire holds 65,000 to 70,000 clones, roughly 92% seen once, with roughly 2.1% in the top ten. J is TRBJ2-7 and V is TRBV19, with TRBD2 matching over 7 bases. The sample in question was peripheral blood, obtained in the third trimester of pregnancy. This TCR was sampled from a female donor in good health, enrolled as a control in a pregnancy study. This CDR3 is CASKYRLADYYEQYF. CDR3 coding DNA: TGTGCCAGTAAGTACAGGCTAGCGGATTACTACGAGCAGTACTTC.